These 14 T cell receptor beta chains were sequenced from one sample in a study of cytomegalovirus exposure and HLA in healthy donors. 13 Jbeta primers and 60 Vbeta primers were used for the PCR. Repertoires were generated with immunoSEQ multiplex PCR, while TCRdb's copy carries only in-frame clones and drops some. The profile shows 200,000 or so clones, around 80% of them singletons. The sequenced sample consisted of PBMCs. The origin of the receptors is a man aged 45-65 years in good health and CMV-seronegative.

This rearrangement joins TRBV15 to TRBJ2-7; 9 nucleotides match TRBD1. Germline CDR1 LNHNV, CDR2 YYDKDF (reference sequence). With V trimmed by 5 bases and J by 6 bases, 8 bases remained unmatched. The length of the CDR3 is 14 residues. The DNA of the CDR3 is TGTGCCACCAGCCCACGGACAGGGGCGGGCGAGCAGTACTTC. The encoded protein is CATSPRTGAGEQYF.

The gene calls are TRBV27 and TRBJ1-2; tentatively, D is TRBD1 (6 bases). The germline CDR1 and CDR2 sequences are MNHEY and SMNVEV (reference sequence). CDR3 length: 16 amino acids. V lost 5 bases and J lost 6, with 22 bases in between. The CDR3 reads CASSTYTGHSFNGYTF. The CDR3 DNA reads as TGTGCCAGCAGTACCTATACGGGACATTCATTCAATGGCTACACCTTC.

This chain links TRBV5-1 with TRBJ1-5, with D unresolved. This CDR3 region has 18 residues. V was shortened by 0 bases and J by 0 bases, with 16 bases between the two germline ends. Germline assignment: CDR1 SGHRS and CDR2 YFSETQ. CDR3 loop: CASSLAPQTVNSNQPQHF. In DNA form, the CDR3 reads TGCGCCAGCAGCTTGGCACCCCAAACGGTTAATAGCAATCAGCCCCAGCATTTT. Filled out from reference TRBV5-1 and TRBJ1-5, the complete variable domain reads KAGVTQTPRYLIKTRGQQVTLSCSPISGHRSVSWYQQTPGQGLQFLFEYFSETQRNKGNFPGRFSGRQFSNSRSEMNVSTLELGDSALYLCASSLAPQTVNSNQPQHFGDGTRLSIL.

The chain carries TRBV5-6 and TRBJ2-3; D might be TRBD1 (6 bases). Germline V gives CDR1 SGHDT, CDR2 YYEEEE. The V end lost 4 bases, the J end lost 6 bases, and 12 bases lay between the germline ends. The CDR3 runs to 13 residues. This CDR3 is CASSQDRRDTQYF. CDR3 nucleotides: TGTGCCAGCAGCCAGGACAGACGCGATACGCAGTATTTT. Full variable domain (missing parts from reference TRBV5-6 and TRBJ2-3): DAGVTQSPTHLIKTRGQQVTLRCSPKSGHDTVSWYQQALGQGPQFIFQYYEEEERQRGNFPDRFSGHQFPNYSSELNVNALLLGDSALYLCASSQDRRDTQYFGPGTRLTVL.

This clone was seen more than once but under ten times. The chain links TRBV2 to TRBJ2-4; possibly TRBD2 for D (5 bases). The CDR3 is 15 residues long. Germline CDR1 reads SNHLY; CDR2 reads FYNNEI. The V end was cut by 4 bases, the J end by 0 bases, with 10 bases between. Here the CDR3 reads CASSGAVLAKNIQYF. CDR3 nucleotide sequence: TGTGCCAGCAGTGGAGCGGTACTAGCCAAAAACATTCAGTACTTC.

The chain is built from TRBV6-1 and TRBJ2-7, with a tentative D call TRBD1 (6 bases). There are 16 residues in the CDR3. Germline V CDR1 and CDR2: MNHNS, SASEGT. Trimming removed 2 bases at V and 0 bases at J, with 14 bases between. The CDR3 loop reads CASSESAGVASYEQYF. CDR3 coding DNA: TGTGCCAGCAGTGAAAGTGCAGGGGTTGCCTCCTACGAGCAGTACTTC.

Regarding this clone: The junction departs from the called germline gene at one end, perhaps through a read error. The same CDR3 arises from other DNA sequences in this sample as well. The chain recombines TRBV9 with TRBJ2-2; D is perhaps TRBD1 (6 bases). The CDR3 contains 15 residues. Germline V CDR1 and CDR2: SGDLS, YYNGEE. This chain's CDR3 is CASSVSGDNTGELFF. In DNA, the CDR3 is TGTGCCAGCAGCGTATCAGGGGACAACACCGGGGAGCTGTTCTTT.

V usage is TRBV21-1 and J usage is TRBJ1-1; the tabulated D call, TRBD1, remains unverified against the DNA. TRBV21-1 has pseudogene status. This CDR3 is built from 16 residues. Here the CDR3 reads CASSSGQPVRSTEAFF. CDR3 in DNA: TGTGCCAGCAGCTCGGGACAGCCGGTTCGGTCCACTGAAGCTTTCTTT.

The chain combines TRBV7-2 with TRBJ2-2, with unresolved D. The V and J ends lost 7 bases and 1 base respectively, with 13 bases between them. Germline loops: CDR1 SGHTA, CDR2 FQGNSA. The CDR3 totals 15 residues. CDR3 nucleotides: TGTGCCAGCAACCCTGAAGTAGAGAACACCGGGGAGCTGTTTTTT. As protein: CASNPEVENTGELFF.

This clone was counted between two and nine times. V and J are TRBV6-6 and TRBJ1-1; perhaps TRBD1 as D (6 bases). The CDR3 loop spans 14 amino acids. Germline V gives CDR1 MNHNY, CDR2 SVGAGI (reference sequence). Trimming took 8 bases from V and 1 from J, leaving 14 bases between them. The CDR3 spells CASHTGNPNTEAFF. In DNA, the CDR3 is TGTGCCAGCCATACAGGGAATCCGAACACTGAAGCTTTCTTT.

This clone was counted a few times. The CDR3 DNA follows: TGCGCCAGCAGCGGGAGCTATGGCTACACCTTC. Protein: CASSGSYGYTF. The chain couples TRBV5-1 to TRBJ1-2; D is uncertain. The CDR3 is 11 residues long. In germline, CDR1 is SGHRS, CDR2 YFSETQ. V lost 4 bases to trimming and J lost 4 bases, with 5 bases between them.

As concerns this clone: In the same sample, other DNA sequences code for this CDR3. V gene TRBV7-9 combines with J gene TRBJ1-4; D is unresolved. This CDR3 spans 14 amino acids. Trimming shortened V by 2 bases and J by 2 bases, and 6 bases separated the two germline ends. The germline CDR1 and CDR2 sequences are SEHNR and FQNEAQ (reference sequence). The CDR3 bases are TGTGCCAGCAGCTTACGAGCCACTAATGAAAAACTGTTTTTT. It encodes CASSLRATNEKLFF. Full variable domain (rest looked up from reference TRBV7-9 and TRBJ1-4): DTGVSQNPRHKITKRGQNVTFRCDPISEHNRLYWYRQTLGQGPEFLTYFQNEAQLEKSRLLSDRFSAERPKGSFSTLEIQRTEQGDSAMYLCASSLRATNEKLFFGSGTQLSVL.

The chain joins TRBV27 to TRBJ1-1; D is uncertain. The germline V gene has CDR1 MNHEY and CDR2 SMNVEV (reference sequence). CDR3 length: 13 amino acids. V was clipped by 3 bases and J by 6 bases, with 11 bases between them. In DNA form, the CDR3 reads TGTGCCAGCAGTTTTCCCGGGAGCCCTGAAGCTTTCTTT. Residues: CASSFPGSPEAFF.

This CDR3 is CSVEAVSSYNEQFF. The CDR3 region has the DNA TGCAGCGTTGAGGCGGTTAGCTCCTACAATGAGCAGTTCTTC. The genes are TRBV29-1 and TRBJ2-1; D is uncertain. Germline V lookup: CDR1 SQVTM, CDR2 ANQGSEA. This CDR3 contains 14 residues. Trimming shortened V by 3 bases and J by 0 bases, and 9 bases separated the two germline ends.